Presented here are 28 T cell receptor beta chains from one specimen sequenced in a study of T cells in narcolepsy. Profiling relied on immunoSEQ multiplex PCR, and the TCRdb table lists in-frame clones only, not all of them. The repertoire has tens of thousands of clones, roughly four fifths of them found once; the top ten carry about 0.84%. The source material was CD45RA- memory CD4+ T cells from PBMCs. The source is a human donor with narcolepsy.

V and J are TRBV9 and TRBJ1-5; D remains unclear. Germline V gene data show CDR1 as SGDLS and CDR2 as YYNGEE. The CDR3 is 16 amino acids. With 0 bases removed from V and 1 base from J, the gap between germline ends came to 11 bases. Written as DNA, the CDR3 is TGTGCCAGCAGCGTAGAATTCTGGGTGAGCAATCAGCCCCAGCATTTT. It translates to CASSVEFWVSNQPQHF.

The V gene is TRBV7-2, the J gene TRBJ1-2, with a tentative D call TRBD1 (5 bases). The CDR3 covers 15 residues. Germline loops: CDR1 SGHTA, CDR2 FQGNSA. Trimming removed 1 base at V and 8 bases at J, with 17 bases between. The CDR3 here is CASSLGRDAFQGYTF. The CDR3 DNA is TGTGCCAGCAGCTTAGGCCGGGACGCATTCCAAGGCTACACCTTC.

This clone was seen only once. CDR3 sequence: CASGGNTEAFF. The CDR3 DNA reads as TGTGCCAGCGGGGGGAACACTGAAGCTTTCTTT. The V call is TRBV2, the J call TRBJ1-1, with D possibly matching TRBD1 (5 bases). The CDR3 consists of 11 residues. The ends were cut back, 8 bases at V and 1 base at J, with 5 bases in the middle. Germline V gives CDR1 SNHLY, CDR2 FYNNEI. Full variable domain (remainder filled in from reference TRBV2 and TRBJ1-1): EPEVTQTPSHQVTQMGQEVILRCVPISNHLYFYWYRQILGQKVEFLVSFYNNEISEKSEIFDDQFSVERPDGSNFTLKIRSTKLEDSAMYFCASGGNTEAFFGQGTRLTVV.

The V call is TRBV5-1, the J call TRBJ2-3, with TRBD2 matching over 12 bases. The length of the CDR3 is 16 residues. Germline lookup yields CDR1 SGHRS and CDR2 YFSETQ. The V segment lost 3 bases and the J segment 1 base; nucleotides outside the gene matches: 3. CDR3 DNA sequence: TGCGCCAGCAGCTCCAGGACTAGCGGGGGCACAGATACGCAGTATTTT. It encodes CASSSRTSGGTDTQYF.

This chain links TRBV6-5 with TRBJ2-7; no reliable D call. CDR1 and CDR2 (germline): MNHEY, SVGAGI. V shed 2 bases and J shed 2 bases, with 16 bases lying between them. The CDR3 loop spans 16 amino acids. CDR3 coding DNA: TGTGCCAGCAGTTACCTCGGGCCCCAAGGCACCTACGAGCAGTACTTC. It encodes CASSYLGPQGTYEQYF.

This chain uses TRBV7-3 with TRBJ1-2; D is unclear. Germline CDR1 is SGHTA and CDR2 is FQGTGA. Trimming shortened V by 5 bases and J by 2 bases, and 9 bases separated the two germline ends. CDR3 length: 13 residues. The DNA for the CDR3 is TGTGCCAGCAGCCCGGATGGGAACTATGGCTACACCTTC. Amino acids: CASSPDGNYGYTF.

The chain is built from TRBV7-2 and TRBJ1-6, with D unclear. This CDR3 is built from 14 residues. The germline V gene encodes CDR1 SGHTA and CDR2 FQGNSA. V was shortened by 3 bases and J by 9 bases, with 12 bases between the two germline ends. The DNA of the CDR3 is TGTGCCAGCAGCTTTATACATACTGGTTCACCCCTCCACTTT. Protein product: CASSFIHTGSPLHF.

On this clone itself: The junction departs from the called germline gene at one end, perhaps through a read error. The sample carries other DNA sequences with the same CDR3. The V gene is TRBV6-1, the J gene TRBJ1-5; D is unresolved. CDR1 and CDR2 (germline): MNHNS, SASEGT. This CDR3 has 15 amino acids. The CDR3 DNA reads TGTGCCAGCAGTGACGGGGTGTATAGCAATCAGCCTCAGCATTTT. It is translated as CASSDGVYSNQPQHF.

The genes are TRBV2 and TRBJ2-5; 7 bases agree with TRBD2. This CDR3 contains 15 residues. The germline gives CDR1 SNHLY, CDR2 FYNNEI. After removal of 3 bases from V and 2 bases from J, the junction contained 6 bases not matched to a gene. For the CDR3, the DNA is TGTGCCAGCAGTGAGAGTCGGGGGGAACAAGAGACCCAGTACTTC. It yields the protein CASSESRGEQETQYF.

V and J are TRBV7-2 and TRBJ2-7, with D possibly TRBD2 on 5 matching bases. The CDR3 extends over 14 amino acids. CDR1 SGHTA and CDR2 FQGNSA come from the germline V gene. Trimming pared 6 bases from V and 5 bases from J, leaving 17 bases between. CDR3 protein: CASSQGGGFNEQYF. Here the CDR3 DNA reads TGTGCCAGCAGTCAAGGAGGCGGGTTCAACGAGCAGTACTTC.

The chain is built from TRBV2 and TRBJ2-3, with TRBD2 identical over 13 bases. This CDR3 spans 18 amino acids. Germline CDR1 and CDR2: SNHLY and FYNNEI. V gave up 6 bases and J gave up 1 base; unmatched junction bases: 10. CDR3 DNA: TGTGCCAGCAGACGACTAGCGGGGGGTAGCCGAGGCACAGATACGCAGTATTTT. Translating it yields CASRRLAGGSRGTDTQYF. The full variable domain, its missing parts supplied by reference TRBV2 and TRBJ2-3, is EPEVTQTPSHQVTQMGQEVILRCVPISNHLYFYWYRQILGQKVEFLVSFYNNEISEKSEIFDDQFSVERPDGSNFTLKIRSTKLEDSAMYFCASRRLAGGSRGTDTQYFGPGTRLTVL.

The V gene is TRBV18, the J gene TRBJ1-3; D gene unclear. The CDR3 has 14 residues. Germline CDR1 reads KGHSH; CDR2 reads LQKENI. Trimming cost V 0 bases and J 4 bases, with 7 bases left between them. The CDR3 is CASSPPGTGNTIYF. Here the CDR3 DNA reads TGTGCCAGCTCACCACCGGGAACGGGAAACACCATATATTTT.

This chain uses TRBV4-2 with TRBJ2-2; TRBD2 aligns across 8 bases. Looked up from germline, CDR1 is LGHNA and CDR2 is YNFKEQ. V shed 1 base, J shed 2 bases, and the junction held 6 bases outside the gene matches. This CDR3 is 17 amino acids long. The CDR3 DNA sequence: TGTGCCAGCAGCCAAGTCTCCAGCGGGGGAAACACCGGGGAGCTGTTTTTT. It specifies CASSQVSSGGNTGELFF.

CDR3 DNA: TGTGCCAGCAGCTTGGGAGGGACAGGGGTTCAGCCCCAGCATTTT. Its protein is CASSLGGTGVQPQHF. The chain is built from TRBV5-5 and TRBJ1-5; 10 bases agree with TRBD1. The CDR3 sequence is 15 residues long. The junction had 3 bases not matched to a gene; V was cut back by 0 bases and J by 6 bases. Germline V lookup: CDR1 SGHKS, CDR2 YYEKEE (reference sequence).

V gene TRBV11-2 combines with J gene TRBJ1-1; D remains unclear. The CDR3 extends over 16 amino acids. V was cut by 1 base and J by 1 base, with 13 bases left in between. Per germline, CDR1 SGHAT and CDR2 FQNNGV. The CDR3 here is CASSLGIPLTNTEAFF. The CDR3 DNA follows: TGTGCCAGCAGCTTAGGGATCCCCCTAACGAACACTGAAGCTTTCTTT.

This clone was seen a single time. The chain uses TRBV5-4 and TRBJ2-7; TRBD2 might be the D (6 bases). The ends were cut back, 4 bases at V and 4 bases at J, with 9 bases in the middle. CDR3 length: 12 residues. Germline V lookup: CDR1 SGHNT, CDR2 YYREEE (reference sequence). The CDR3 coding sequence is TGTGCCAGCAGCCCGGGGACTTACGAGCAGTACTTC. Amino acids: CASSPGTYEQYF.

The V gene is TRBV7-8, the J gene TRBJ2-1; D is ambiguous. Trimming left V 0 bases short and J 8 bases short, with 17 bases between. The germline V gene has CDR1 SGHVS and CDR2 FQNEAQ. This CDR3 spans 16 amino acids. The CDR3 is CASSLARRLGGDEQFF. CDR3 nucleotides: TGTGCCAGCAGCTTAGCGAGGCGGCTTGGTGGCGATGAGCAGTTCTTC.

This chain joins TRBV5-1 and TRBJ1-4; D is ambiguous. The CDR3 runs to 14 residues. Germline CDR1 is SGHRS and CDR2 is YFSETQ. Trimming pared 2 bases from V and 2 bases from J, leaving 7 bases between. In DNA form, the CDR3 reads TGCGCCAGCAGCTTTGGGTCGACTAATGAAAAACTGTTTTTT. Encoded protein: CASSFGSTNEKLFF. The variable domain in full, completed from reference TRBV5-1 and TRBJ1-4, reads KAGVTQTPRYLIKTRGQQVTLSCSPISGHRSVSWYQQTPGQGLQFLFEYFSETQRNKGNFPGRFSGRQFSNSRSEMNVSTLELGDSALYLCASSFGSTNEKLFFGSGTQLSVL.

CDR3 region: CASSARQNQPQHF. The CDR3 DNA sequence: TGTGCCAGCAGCGCCCGGCAGAATCAGCCCCAGCATTTT. The V and J genes are TRBV7-2 and TRBJ1-5, with D unresolved. Germline V gives CDR1 SGHTA, CDR2 FQGNSA. The CDR3 totals 13 residues. Between the trimmed V and J ends, which lost 5 bases and 4 bases, there was a span of 9 bases.

This clone occurred once. V and J are TRBV2 and TRBJ2-7, with TRBD2 as a possible D gene (5 bases). Per the germline V gene, CDR1 is SNHLY and CDR2 is FYNNEI. The germline V and J ends were trimmed by 7 bases and 1 base, with 14 bases remaining between them. The CDR3 loop spans 14 amino acids. The CDR3 region is CASTKEGWSYEQYF. The CDR3 bases are TGTGCCAGCACTAAAGAGGGTTGGTCCTACGAGCAGTACTTC.

The chain employs TRBV9 and TRBJ2-3; D unresolved. Germline CDR1 is SGDLS and CDR2 is YYNGEE. The CDR3 extends over 15 amino acids. V dropped 0 bases and J dropped 0 bases, with 8 bases sitting between them. The CDR3 DNA sequence: TGTGCCAGCAGCGTAGGCTTTCCTAGCACAGATACGCAGTATTTT. Amino acid sequence: CASSVGFPSTDTQYF. Full variable domain (outside the CDR3, taken from reference TRBV9 and TRBJ2-3): DSGVTQTPKHLITATGQRVTLRCSPRSGDLSVYWYQQSLDQGLQFLIQYYNGEERAKGNILERFSAQQFPDLHSELNLSSLELGDSALYFCASSVGFPSTDTQYFGPGTRLTVL.

The chain is built from TRBV6-1 and TRBJ1-5; D call uncertain. This CDR3 has 13 residues. The germline V gene encodes CDR1 MNHNS and CDR2 SASEGT. V was clipped by 3 bases and J by 7 bases, with 10 bases between them. The DNA for the CDR3 is TGTGCCAGCAGTGATGGGCAGAACCAGCCCCAGCATTTT. This gives the protein CASSDGQNQPQHF.

The chain combines TRBV27 with TRBJ1-6, with a tentative D call TRBD1 (5 bases). Trimming took off 6 bases at V and 15 bases at J, with 21 bases between the two ends. There are 14 residues in the CDR3. Germline V gene sequence: CDR1 MNHEY, CDR2 SMNVEV (reference sequence). This CDR3 is CASRSGTAAGVLHF. The CDR3 DNA follows: TGTGCCAGCAGATCCGGGACGGCCGCTGGGGTCCTCCACTTT.

V usage is TRBV27 and J usage is TRBJ1-2, with D possibly TRBD1 on 6 matching bases. The V gene's germline CDR1 is MNHEY and CDR2 SMNVEV (reference sequence). V gave up 5 bases and J gave up 8 bases, with 18 bases separating them. CDR3 length equals 14 residues. CDR3 DNA: TGTGCCAGCAGTCGATTACAGGGTTCGAGCGGCTACACCTTC. The encoded protein is CASSRLQGSSGYTF.

This chain links TRBV5-5 with TRBJ2-2; 9 positions agree with TRBD2. Trimming removed 3 bases from V and 0 bases from J; junction bases left unmatched: 9. Germline CDR1 is SGHKS and CDR2 is YYEKEE (reference sequence). CDR3 length: 18 residues. CDR3 protein: CASSSRERGVANTGELFF. The CDR3 region has the DNA TGTGCCAGCAGCTCCCGGGAGCGGGGGGTCGCGAACACCGGGGAGCTGTTTTTT.

The rearrangement links TRBV12-5 to TRBJ2-2; 7 positions agree with TRBD2. Trimming removed 5 bases from V and 0 bases from J; junction bases left unmatched: 3. This CDR3 comprises 15 residues. The V gene's germline CDR1 is LGHNT and CDR2 FRNRAP. The CDR3 sequence is CASGAGVANTGELFF. In nucleotides, the CDR3 is TGTGCTAGTGGTGCGGGGGTTGCGAACACCGGGGAGCTGTTTTTT.

This chain links TRBV11-3 with TRBJ2-7; the D is unclear. In germline, CDR1 is SGHNT, CDR2 YENEEA. V shed 3 bases and J shed 2 bases, with 17 bases lying between them. CDR3 length: 16 amino acids. The CDR3 reads CASSLGGHPPTYEQYF. CDR3 in DNA: TGTGCCAGCAGCTTGGGTGGCCACCCTCCCACCTACGAGCAGTACTTC.

This sequence joins TRBV6-1 and TRBJ2-1, with 10 bases matching TRBD2. Germline V CDR1 and CDR2: MNHNS, SASEGT. The length of the CDR3 is 14 residues. After removal of 2 bases from V and 6 bases from J, the junction contained 1 base not matched to a gene. The CDR3 spells CASSELAGVNEQFF. The DNA for the CDR3 is TGTGCCAGCAGTGAACTAGCGGGGGTCAATGAGCAGTTCTTC.